Listed here are 4 T cell receptor beta chains from one sample, sequenced in a study of blood T cell repertoires in COVID-19. TCRdb keeps only in-frame clones here, not all; method: immunoSEQ multiplex PCR. The data show some 220,000 clones, more than 75% seen once. The sequenced material came from peripheral blood. These receptors originate from a human donor in a cohort sampled during active COVID-19.

The table lists this clone with a count of one. The chain links TRBV12-3 or TRBV12-4 to TRBJ1-3; 7 bases line up with TRBD1. The CDR3 is 13 residues long. J was trimmed by 8 bases and V by 5 bases; bases with no gene match: 6. The CDR3 reads CASSIGQGDTIYF. Written as DNA, the CDR3 is TGTGCCAGCAGTATAGGTCAGGGGGACACCATATATTTT.

J is TRBJ2-3 and V is TRBV6-6; D remains ambiguous. This CDR3 is 15 amino acids long. From germline, CDR1 is MNHNY and CDR2 SVGAGI (reference sequence). V was pared by 2 bases and J by 0 bases, with 9 bases between. CDR3: CASSYLQTSTDTQYF. CDR3 in DNA: TGTGCCAGCAGTTACCTCCAAACTAGCACAGATACGCAGTATTTT.

This clone came up a few times. V and J are TRBV30 and TRBJ1-6, with 9 bases identical to TRBD1. Germline values: CDR1 GTSNPN, CDR2 SVGIG (reference sequence). With V trimmed by 3 bases and J by 12 bases, 6 bases remained unmatched. CDR3 length: 13 residues. CDR3 loop: CAWRGQGPLPLHF. The CDR3 DNA sequence: TGTGCCTGGAGGGGACAGGGTCCATTACCCCTCCACTTT.

This clone was observed once. The chain's CDR3 is CAISESRDSGNTIYF. CDR3 coding DNA: TGTGCCATCAGTGAGTCCCGGGACTCTGGAAACACCATATATTTT. The chain is built from TRBV10-3 and TRBJ1-3; D gene unclear. The CDR3 is 15 residues long. Germline loops: CDR1 ENHRY, CDR2 SYGVKD. The V and J ends lost 0 bases and 0 bases respectively, with 6 bases between them.